A selection of T cell receptor beta chains follows, all from one sample in a study of cytomegalovirus exposure and HLA in healthy donors. The method was immunoSEQ multiplex PCR; TCRdb's version includes in-frame clones alone and lacks a portion of them. The table shows 100,000 to 120,000 clones, with approximately 69% occurring only once. Sequencing was performed on PBMCs. The receptors derive from a woman aged 40-49 years in good health and CMV-seropositive. Both conserved end residues are part of each CDR3. The D gene is left open where the match is weak. For some rows the clone size is stated as once, few or many, or as a class when expanded; others skip it.

TRBJ1-2,-,TRBV11-2,-,TGTGCCAGCAGCTTAGTTAGGGACACCCTTCGGGGCTACACCTTC,CASSLVRDTLRGYTF
TRBJ2-3,-,TRBV29-1,-,TGCAGCGTTGTGGGGGGAGTAACAGATACGCAGTATTTT,CSVVGGVTDTQYF
TRBJ1-1,-,TRBV30,TRBD1,TGTGCCTGGGACAGGGGGCAGGGAGGAACTGAAGCTTTCTTT,CAWDRGQGGTEAFF
TRBJ2-7,-,TRBV25-1,-,TGTGCCAGCAGTGAATCGGTACTGTCCTCCCCCGAGCAGTACTTC,CASSESVLSSPEQYF
TRBJ2-7,-,TRBV7-8,TRBD1,TGTGCCAGCAAACACAGGGGAATCGGCTACGAGCAGTACTTC,CASKHRGIGYEQYF
TRBJ1-2,-,TRBV29-1,-,TGCAGCGTTTCAGGGCCAGACCACTACACCTTC,CSVSGPDHYTF
TRBJ1-2,-,TRBV7-2,-,TGTGCCAGCAGCTTAACTGGGCGAGGCTACACCTTC,CASSLTGRGYTF
TRBJ2-3,once,TRBV6-1,-,TGTGCCAGTACACGCACAGATACGCAGTATTTT,CASTRTDTQYF
TRBJ2-2,-,TRBV6-1,TRBD2,TGTGCCAGCCGACCGGGGGGGGCGGACACCGGGGAGCTGTTTTTT,CASRPGGADTGELFF
TRBJ2-1,-,TRBV28,TRBD1,TGTGCCAGCAGTTCCGGGACAGGATACAATGAGCAGTTCTTC,CASSSGTGYNEQFF
TRBJ1-2,-,TRBV7-9,TRBD1,TGTGCCAGCAGCTCCGGGACAGCTCATTATGGCTACACCTTC,CASSSGTAHYGYTF
TRBJ2-1,-,TRBV6-1,-,TGTGCCAGCATTTTCCCCCCGACTAGCTACAATGAGCAGTTCTTC,CASIFPPTSYNEQFF
TRBJ1-5,-,TRBV7-8,-,TGTGCCAGCAGCTCCAGTGGAGGAGATAGCAATCAGCCCCAGCATTTT,CASSSSGGDSNQPQHF
TRBJ2-1,once,TRBV7-3,TRBD2,TGTGCCAGCAGCTCCTTAGGACTAGCGGGTACCTACAATGAGCAGTTCTTC,CASSSLGLAGTYNEQFF
TRBJ2-1,once,TRBV11-3,TRBD2,TGTGCCAGCAGCCTCGGGACTAGCGGGGTTAATGAGCAGTTCTTC,CASSLGTSGVNEQFF
TRBJ1-2,once,TRBV4-1,TRBD1,TGCGCCAGCAGCCAACTTACAGGGGGGAATTATGGCTACACCTTC,CASSQLTGGNYGYTF
TRBJ1-1,few,TRBV7-8,-,TGTGCCAGCAGCTCGCATGGGTTAACAGCTTCGGCTAACACTGAAGCTTTCTTT,CASSSHGLTASANTEAFF
TRBJ2-7,-,TRBV4-2,TRBD1,TGTGCCAGCAGCCAATCTCAAACCGGGACAGGTTACCCCTACGAGCAGTACTTC,CASSQSQTGTGYPYEQYF
TRBJ2-1,-,TRBV29-1,TRBD1,TGCAGCGTTGAGTCCACAGGGGAGTTCTTC,CSVESTGEFF
TRBJ2-7,-,TRBV7-9,-,TGTGCCAGCAGCCACCCGGGACAAAGGGGAGTAAACGAGCAGTACTTC,CASSHPGQRGVNEQYF
TRBJ2-1,-,TRBV6-5,TRBD2,TGTGCCAGCAGCCCCGGGACTAGCGGACACAATGAGCAGTTCTTC,CASSPGTSGHNEQFF
TRBJ1-2,-,TRBV6-6,TRBD1,TGTGCCAGCAAAGGACAGGGCCTTGGCTACACCTTC,CASKGQGLGYTF
TRBJ2-2,-,TRBV19,-,-,CASSIAPIQGIFGAGELFF
TRBJ2-1,few,TRBV11-2,TRBD2,TGTGCCAGCAGCTTTCATAGCGGGAGAGCCAACAATGAGCAGTTCTTC,CASSFHSGRANNEQFF
TRBJ1-1,-,TRBV5-5,-,TGTGCCAGCAGCATCCTCGGACAGTTAAACACTGAAGCTTTCTTT,CASSILGQLNTEAFF
TRBJ1-2,-,TRBV7-9,-,TGTGCCAGCAGCTTAGGACAGGACTATGGCTACACCTTC,CASSLGQDYGYTF
TRBJ1-1,-,TRBV5-4,TRBD1,TGTGCCAGCAGCTTGGACACAGGGGCGGACACTGAAGCTTTCTTT,CASSLDTGADTEAFF
TRBJ2-1,-,TRBV7-9,TRBD1,TGTGCCAGCAGCTTAGGGGGGAGACAGGGGGCTGGCAATGAGCAGTTCTTC,CASSLGGRQGAGNEQFF
TRBJ2-5,once,TRBV5-4,TRBD2,TGTGCCAGCAGCTTGGGTCGGGGGGGAAAAGAGACCCAGTACTTC,CASSLGRGGKETQYF
TRBJ1-6,few,TRBV21-1,-,TGTGCCAGCAGCATACCCCGACAGGGAAGGAAGTCACCCCTCCACTTT,CASSIPRQGRKSPLHF
TRBJ2-7,-,TRBV14,TRBD2,TGTGCCAGCAGCCTAGTAGCGGGCCTCACCTACGAGCAGTACTTC,CASSLVAGLTYEQYF
TRBJ2-4,-,TRBV2,-,TGTGCCAGCAAATCCCTCTCCCAAAACATTCAGTACTTC,CASKSLSQNIQYF
TRBJ1-1,-,TRBV5-1,-,TGCGCCAGCAGCTTGGGGAACGGGGGTGAAGCTTTCTTT,CASSLGNGGEAFF
TRBJ1-4,-,TRBV27,TRBD1,TGTGCCAGCAGCTCAGGGGGCCGGATCGTAAAACTGTTTTTT,CASSSGGRIVKLFF
TRBJ2-1,-,TRBV5-6,-,TGTGCCAGCAGATACAGGGTTTCTGAGCAGTTCTTC,CASRYRVSEQFF
TRBJ1-6,-,TRBV6-5,-,TGTGCCAGCAGTTACTCGGCGGATTCACCCCTCCACTTT,CASSYSADSPLHF
TRBJ2-1,-,TRBV5-1,-,TGCGCCAGCAGCTTGGGGTTCACTTACAATGAGCAGTTCTTC,CASSLGFTYNEQFF
TRBJ2-5,-,TRBV5-6,TRBD2,TGTGCCAGCAGCTTGGTGTTAGCGGGGGCCAACCAAGAGACCCAGTACTTC,CASSLVLAGANQETQYF
TRBJ1-2,-,TRBV5-1,-,TGCGCCAGCAGCCCAGGAGCCGGGACACGAACGTACTATGGCTACACCTTC,CASSPGAGTRTYYGYTF
TRBJ1-5,few,TRBV6-1,-,TGTGCCAGCAGTGAAGCGCAGGTATACAATCAGCCCCAGCATTTT,CASSEAQVYNQPQHF
TRBJ1-1,-,TRBV4-1,-,TGCGCCAGCAGGGCCCAGAACACTGAAGCTTTCTTT,CASRAQNTEAFF
TRBJ1-1,few,TRBV18,-,TGTGCCAGCTCACCGGACAGCAACACTGAAGCTTTCTTT,CASSPDSNTEAFF
TRBJ1-2,-,TRBV5-4,TRBD1,TGTGCCAGCAGCCCGGGACAGGAATACGGCTACACCTTC,CASSPGQEYGYTF
TRBJ1-2,-,TRBV5-5,TRBD1,TGTGCCAGCAGCCTGGGACAGGGTAACTATGGCTACACCTTC,CASSLGQGNYGYTF
TRBJ1-5,-,TRBV30,-,TGTGCCTGGAGTGCGGGTCTCAATCAGCCCCAGCATTTT,CAWSAGLNQPQHF
TRBJ2-5,-,TRBV10-3,TRBD1,TGTGCCATCAGTGAAATAGACAGGGGTTGGGAGACCCAGTACTTC,CAISEIDRGWETQYF
TRBJ2-1,few,TRBV9,TRBD2,TGTGCCAGCAGCGGGGGACTAGCGGGAGGTGTTCGGTACAATGAGCAGTTCTTC,CASSGGLAGGVRYNEQFF
TRBJ2-3,few,TRBV9,TRBD2,TGTGCCAGCAGCCATTCGACTAGCGGACTCACAGATACGCAGTATTTT,CASSHSTSGLTDTQYF
TRBJ2-7,-,TRBV7-8,TRBD1,TGTGCCAGCAGCTTAGCGGGGCAGGGGGCATCCACCTACGAGCAGTACTTC,CASSLAGQGASTYEQYF
TRBJ1-2,-,TRBV30,-,TGTGCCTGGAGTGTTGCGGGGGGGACGAGAGTAAGTGGCTACACCTTC,CAWSVAGGTRVSGYTF
TRBJ2-2,-,TRBV5-1,-,TGCGCCAGCAGCTTGGTAACAGTCGGGGAGCTGTTTTTT,CASSLVTVGELFF
TRBJ2-1,-,TRBV19,-,TGTGCCAGTAAGAGTAACCCGCGGTACAATGAGCAGTTCTTC,CASKSNPRYNEQFF
TRBJ2-7,-,TRBV12-5,TRBD1,TGTGCTAGTGGTTTGGCGCAGACAGGGAGCTACGAGCAGTACTTC,CASGLAQTGSYEQYF
TRBJ2-2,-,TRBV18,-,TGTGCCAGCTCAGGCCAGGAGGCCACCGGGGAGCTGTTTTTT,CASSGQEATGELFF
TRBJ1-4,-,TRBV30,-,TGTGCCTGGAGGCGACAGACGATTACTGAAAAACTGTTTTTT,CAWRRQTITEKLFF
TRBJ2-5,-,TRBV30,-,TGTGCCTGGAGGAACGGAGACCGGTACCAAGAGACCCAGTACTTC,CAWRNGDRYQETQYF